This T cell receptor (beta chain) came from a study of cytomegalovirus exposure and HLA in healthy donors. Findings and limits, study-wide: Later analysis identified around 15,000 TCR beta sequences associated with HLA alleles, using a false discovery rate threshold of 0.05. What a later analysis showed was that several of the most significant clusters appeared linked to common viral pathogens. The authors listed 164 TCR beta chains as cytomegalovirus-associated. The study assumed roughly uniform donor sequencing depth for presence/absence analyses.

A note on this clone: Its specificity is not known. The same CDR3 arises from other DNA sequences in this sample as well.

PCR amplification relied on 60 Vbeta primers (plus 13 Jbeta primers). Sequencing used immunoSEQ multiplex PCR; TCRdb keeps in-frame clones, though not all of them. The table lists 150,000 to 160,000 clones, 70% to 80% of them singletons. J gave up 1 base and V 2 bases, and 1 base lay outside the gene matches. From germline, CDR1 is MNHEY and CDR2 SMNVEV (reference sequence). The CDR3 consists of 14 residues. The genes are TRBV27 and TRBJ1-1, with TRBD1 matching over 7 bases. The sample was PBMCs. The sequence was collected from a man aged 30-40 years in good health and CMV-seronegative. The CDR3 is CASSLNRGNTEAFF. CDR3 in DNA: TGTGCCAGCAGTTTAAACAGGGGGAACACTGAAGCTTTCTTT.